The rows below give T cell receptor beta chains drawn from one sample of a study of beta chain features in type 1 diabetes. The table came from immunoSEQ multiplex PCR; TCRdb's copy has only in-frame clones and leaves some out. The data show about 370,000 clones, 8% to 10% seen once. Sequencing was done on a sample of central memory CD4+ T cells from blood. These receptors were obtained from a man aged 25 to 40 with type 1 diabetes. CDR3s include the opening cysteine and the closing phenylalanine or tryptophan. A D gene is named only where the DNA matches it firmly. The listing skips clone size in some rows; elsewhere it reads once, few, many or a size class.

TRBV18,few,TRBJ2-7,.,TGTGCCAGCTCACCCCTTACCCGAGGGACATCGAGCGAGCAGTACTTC,CASSPLTRGTSSEQYF
TRBV10-3,few,TRBJ2-1,TRBD2,TGTGCCATCAGGGATCGATCCGGGACTAGCTCCAATGAGCAGTTCTTC,CAIRDRSGTSSNEQFF
TRBV19,.,TRBJ2-1,.,TGTGCCAGCAGAAAACGGGGCACCAACAATGAGCAGTTCTTC,CASRKRGTNNEQFF
TRBV27,.,TRBJ2-2,TRBD2,TGTGCCAGCAGTTTCTCAGCGCTTCCGGGGGGGGACACCGGGGAGCTGTTTTTT,CASSFSALPGGDTGELFF
TRBV10-3,.,TRBJ1-2,.,TGTGCCATCAGTGAGTTTACCTTATCTAACTATGGCTACACCTTC,CAISEFTLSNYGYTF
TRBV7-8,few,TRBJ1-5,.,TGTGCCAGCAGCTTAGACAGACTATATCAGCCCCAGCATTTT,CASSLDRLYQPQHF
TRBV27,few,TRBJ2-1,.,TGTGCCAGCAGTTTTGGACACACTACCTACAATGAGCAGTTCTTC,CASSFGHTTYNEQFF
TRBV11-2,few,TRBJ2-1,.,TGTGCCAGCAGCCGGGCCGGCCTTGGGCCTTACAATGAGCAGTTCTTC,CASSRAGLGPYNEQFF
TRBV29-1,.,TRBJ1-1,TRBD1,TGCAGCGCCCAACTACAGGGGGCCGGCACTGAAGCTTTCTTT,CSAQLQGAGTEAFF
TRBV18,.,TRBJ2-7,.,TGTGCCAGCTCACCAGGACTGACCACCTACGAGCAGTACTTC,CASSPGLTTYEQYF
TRBV2,few,TRBJ1-1,.,TGTGCCAGCAGTTTAGACAGAGACACTGAAGCTTTCTTT,CASSLDRDTEAFF
TRBV7-2,.,TRBJ2-2,TRBD2,TGTGCCAGCAGCCATCTGTCGATAGCGGGAGGAAGTAGGTCCGGGGAGCTGTTTTTT,CASSHLSIAGGSRSGELFF
TRBV27,few,TRBJ1-6,.,TGTGCCAGCACGACTGAGGGGTTCTCCTATAATTCACCCCTCCACTTT,CASTTEGFSYNSPLHF
TRBV5-4,.,TRBJ1-4,.,TGTGCCAGCAGCTTGGACGGGAGGGAAAAACTGTTTTTT,CASSLDGREKLFF
TRBV7-9,few,TRBJ1-1,TRBD1,TGTGCCAGCAGCCTCGGACAGGGAAACACTGAAGCTTTCTTT,CASSLGQGNTEAFF
TRBV6-6,.,TRBJ2-4,.,TGTGCCAGCAAGCTCGATCTAGCCAAAAACATTCAGTACTTC,CASKLDLAKNIQYF
TRBV10-3,.,TRBJ2-4,TRBD2,TGTGCCAGCAGTGGGGGGGAGGGCAGGAACATTCAGTACTTC,CASSGGEGRNIQYF
TRBV7-9,few,TRBJ1-1,.,TGTGCCAGCAGCTTAGGGCAGGGTGGAATCACTGAAGCTTTCTTT,CASSLGQGGITEAFF
TRBV18,.,TRBJ1-1,.,TGTGCCAGCTCCACGACGGGAAACCCGAACACTGAAGCTTTCTTT,CASSTTGNPNTEAFF
TRBV7-3,.,TRBJ2-7,.,TGTGCCAGCAGCTTACCCACCGGGACCCTTTTCTTC,CASSLPTGTLFF
TRBV7-2,few,TRBJ2-7,TRBD1,TGTGCCAGCACCCTCTCACAGGGGGCTTTCTACGAGCAGTACTTC,CASTLSQGAFYEQYF
TRBV19,few,TRBJ1-5,.,TGTGCCAGTAGTATGGAGAGAAATAACCAGCCCCAGCATTTT,CASSMERNNQPQHF
TRBV10-3,.,TRBJ1-1,.,TGTGCCTCCAGAGTGCAACAGCAGAACACTGAAGCTTTCTTT,CASRVQQQNTEAFF
TRBV25-1,.,TRBJ2-3,TRBD1,TGTGCCAGCAGTGAAGAAGGGGGCCCAGATACGCAGTATTTT,CASSEEGGPDTQYF
TRBV5-5,.,TRBJ2-1,TRBD2,TGTGCCAGCAGCTTGTCGAGGACTAGCGGACGGGGGAATGAGCAGTTCTTC,CASSLSRTSGRGNEQFF
TRBV7-9,few,TRBJ2-5,.,TGTGCCAGCGCCCCGGGGGTGTCTGAGACCCAGTACTTC,CASAPGVSETQYF
TRBV11-1,few,TRBJ2-3,TRBD1,TGTGCCAGCAGTCTAACCGGGACAGGGAGCACAGATACGCAGTATTTT,CASSLTGTGSTDTQYF
TRBV6-1,.,TRBJ2-7,TRBD2,TGTGCCAGCAGTTTATTCCCAGCGGGAGGCTACGAGCAGTACTTC,CASSLFPAGGYEQYF
TRBV28,.,TRBJ2-1,.,TGTGCCAGCAGTTTACAGGTTACGCAGTTCTTC,CASSLQVTQFF
TRBV6-5,.,TRBJ2-5,.,TGTGCCAGCAGCAGGACACGGGAGACCCAGTACTTC,CASSRTRETQYF